This T cell receptor beta chain was identified during a study of CD8+ T cells in alopecia areata. Study context: Affected scalp percentage gauged treated patients' severity. Whole-study results and caveats: One nonresponder leaves baseline CD8+ expansion's link to response uncertain. Lesional scalp displayed greater clonality than normal scalp, most notably in alopecia totalis/universalis. Possibly as an HLA-related effect, TCR sharing across patients appeared less clear than in mice.

TCR sequencing used cDNA made by reverse transcription of extracted RNA. Here immunoSEQ multiplex PCR was the method, and the copy in TCRdb shows in-frame clones only, minus some. The sample holds approximately 280,000 clones; roughly 50% are singletons and the top ten take under 2%. As concerns this clone: The antigen is not known.

In germline, CDR1 is ENHRY, CDR2 SYGVKD. V shed 3 bases and J shed 1 base, with 12 bases lying between them. The CDR3 covers 15 residues. Treatment specified: oral pan-JAK inhibitor, 5-10 mg twice daily. The chain couples TRBV10-3 to TRBJ1-1; D is possibly TRBD1 (5 bases). The TCR was taken from a human donor with alopecia areata. The material was CD4+ T cells sorted from blood, obtained at week 24, from a patient treated with tofacitinib. CDR3 region: CAISDHRGPNTEAFF. The CDR3 DNA reads TGTGCCATCAGTGATCATAGGGGACCGAACACTGAAGCTTTCTTT.